This TCR beta chain was identified in a study of cytomegalovirus exposure and HLA in healthy donors. The overall study: Counted in an early data release were approximately 80 million unique TCRs from HLA-typed donors.

Study-level points and caveats: V- and J-gene trimming in TCR beta was tied to a missense DCLRE1C variant by an analysis performed later. It was about 150 TCR beta chains that were listed as cytomegalovirus-associated. Most of the CMV-associated TCR beta chains (in a later analysis) appeared to be HLA-restricted.

As to this clone: Its antigen remains unidentified.

The PCR had 60 Vbeta and 13 Jbeta primers. Sequenced by immunoSEQ multiplex PCR; TCRdb stores in-frame clones only, minus some. The sample lists 140,000 to 150,000 clones; approximately 81% were seen once. The clonotype originates from a woman aged 40 to 50 in good health and CMV-seropositive. What was sequenced was PBMCs.

The chain's CDR3 is CASRGGQPLVANTGELFF. In DNA, the CDR3 is TGTGCCAGTAGGGGGGGTCAGCCACTCGTCGCGAACACCGGGGAGCTGTTTTTT. The chain combines TRBV19 with TRBJ2-2; D perhaps matches TRBD2 (6 bases). Germline loops: CDR1 LNHDA, CDR2 SQIVND (reference sequence). This CDR3 contains 18 residues. Trimming stripped 6 bases from V and 0 bases from J, with 20 bases between.